This T cell receptor (beta chain) was profiled in a study of T cells after yellow fever vaccination (dated by TCRdb to about 2019). At the level of the whole study: The SMART-Seq v4 Ultra Low Input RNA kit was used to prepare libraries from fractions with low cell numbers. To follow T-cell clones before and after primary and booster YFV17D yellow fever vaccination, bulk TCR alpha and beta repertoires were sequenced over time. Two healthy male donors, one aged 18 to 30 and one aged 30 to 40 years, made up the cohort. Blood was drawn at multiple timepoints before and after primary and secondary immunization, with bulk PBMC replicates and cell subsets isolated.

Synthesis of TCR cDNA relied on 5'RACE template switching, a step that introduced a universal primer site along with unique molecular identifiers. Priming for cDNA synthesis came from both the TCR alpha and TCR beta constant segments. Library amplification involved two PCR steps, and the second step added sample barcodes and sequencing adapters. Sequencing of libraries was done on Illumina HiSeq 2500 (2x100 bp) or NovaSeq (2x150 bp). The study's processing was this. MIGEC handled demultiplexing of reads and collapsing into UMI consensus sequences, while MiXCR performed V(D)J alignment. Vaccine-responding clonotypes were identified with edgeR using replicate PBMC samples, with FDR below 0.01 and a log2 fold change above 5 up to day 15 being required. Each bulk clonotype received a CD4 or CD8 identity based on whether the sequenced CD4 or CD8 repertoire contained that clonotype at higher abundance. The public reads were reprocessed in TCRdb via fastp at Q25 and MiXCR, keeping in-frame beta chains. Under each unique CDR3 protein, matching rows form one entry showing the most common genes and DNA. TCRdb's processing, not the authors' own work, is the source of the V and J calls. In this sample the table shows roughly 250,000 distinct CDR3 sequences, approximately 13% of which occur a single time. 0.5% to 0.6% of the sample is in the top ten clones.

According to the study, the label for this sample's treatment or condition signals: live attenuated yellow fever vaccine strain. PBMCs were isolated from peripheral blood using a standard Ficoll-Paque protocol. CD4 and CD8 T-cell fractions were isolated with Dynabeads CD4 and CD8 positive selection kits. TriZol was used to extract RNA from bulk PBMCs, from CD4 and CD8 fractions, and from dextramer-positive and dextramer-negative fractions. Turning to this clonotype: Its antigen is unknown. Per-base qualities were not stored, and no clone one base away is much larger.

What the work shows at the level of the full study, not this receptor alone: Because abundant contaminating clonotypes from the bulk population could be contained in FACS-sorted repertoires, computational filtering was required. Because only a couple of donors were included in the study, the extent to which the findings can be generalized is limited. Most clones expanded after primary vaccination were re-detected after the booster (approximately 96% of CD4 and roughly 85% of CD8), suggesting broad memory maintenance. Compared with the primary T-cell response, the secondary T-cell response was weaker but faster, peaking on day 5 rather than day 15. A small share of clonotypes occurred in both CD4 and CD8 compartments, likely arising from convergent recombination.

The CDR3 starts with the cysteine, ends with the phenylalanine, and has 15 residues. Kept here is only the CDR3 DNA, which spans 45 bases and is read in frame from base 1. From V the trimming removes 0 bases and from J it removes 3 bases, while the gene matches leave 3 bases of the junction unaccounted for. CDR1 and CDR2, per the germline V gene, are SGHRS and YFSETQ. The TCR originated in a man younger than 40 who received the YFV17D yellow fever vaccine. The sample was CD4+ T cells sorted from PBMCs, taken 45 days after the yellow fever booster vaccination. The sequence joins TRBV5-1 to TRBJ2-7; TRBD2 fits 10 bases in the junction. The CDR3 has the sequence CASSLVVAGGYEQYF. The DNA sequence reads TGCGCCAGCAGCTTGGTTGTAGCGGGAGGCTACGAGCAGTACTTC.